What follows are 25 T cell receptor beta chains derived from one specimen sequenced in a study of CD8 T cells in Susac syndrome. An amount of RNA that ranged from roughly 0.45 to 1 ug was reverse transcribed with random hexamers. TCRdb called the immunoSEQ multiplex PCR reads again in MiXCR, with one record for every CDR3 protein. The data show some 190,000 distinct CDR3 sequences, over 85% seen once. The sequenced sample was CD4+ T cells from PBMCs. These receptors all stem from a human donor in good health.

This clonotype was counted once. This chain uses TRBV6-2 or TRBV6-3 with TRBJ1-2; D is undetermined. The V gene lost 6 bases and the J gene lost 5 bases, with 16 bases spanning the gap. The CDR3 consists of 14 residues. Germline lookup yields CDR1 MNHEY and CDR2 SVGEGT. The CDR3 DNA reads TGTGCCAGCAGACTTTCTATAAAACGGTATGGCTACACCTTC. Its protein product is CASRLSIKRYGYTF.

The V call is TRBV28, the J call TRBJ2-1, with 7 bases that match TRBD1. Germline values: CDR1 MDHEN, CDR2 SYDVKM. The CDR3 consists of 16 residues. J lost 5 bases, V lost 3 bases, and 10 bases had no gene match. CDR3 region: CASSLRKGAGNNEQFF. CDR3 sequence (DNA): TGTGCCAGCAGTTTGCGTAAGGGGGCTGGTAACAATGAGCAGTTCTTC.

The chain is built from TRBV5-6 and TRBJ2-1; D call uncertain. Germline CDR1 and CDR2: SGHDT and YYEEEE. This CDR3 comprises 13 residues. Trimming left V 4 bases short and J 11 bases short, with 16 bases between. Here the CDR3 DNA reads TGTGCCAGCAGCCCAGATCGAGGACCCCAGCAGTTCTTC. As protein: CASSPDRGPQQFF.

The chain recombines TRBV14 with TRBJ2-7; 9 bases fit TRBD2. Trimming took 7 bases from V and 7 from J; bases not matched to a gene: 14. Per germline, CDR1 SGHDN and CDR2 FVKESK. This CDR3 has 15 residues. The CDR3 sequence is CASTKFAGGPREQYF. As DNA, the CDR3 is TGTGCCAGCACCAAATTTGCGGGAGGGCCGAGGGAGCAGTACTTC.

V usage is TRBV5-6 and J usage is TRBJ2-3; 9 bases map to TRBD1. After removal of 3 bases from V and 3 bases from J, the junction contained 2 bases not matched to a gene. The germline V gene has CDR1 SGHDT and CDR2 YYEEEE. The CDR3 runs 14 residues. The CDR3 DNA sequence: TGTGCCAGCAGCTGGGACAGGGCAACAGATACGCAGTATTTT. It is translated as CASSWDRATDTQYF.

The chain carries TRBV29-1 and TRBJ2-7; 9 positions match TRBD1. This CDR3 is built from 13 residues. J was trimmed by 6 bases and V by 4 bases; bases with no gene match: 7. Germline-derived CDR1 and CDR2 are SQVTM and ANQGSEA. CDR3 in amino acids: CSVGQTGGPEQYF. CDR3 nucleotides: TGCAGCGTTGGGCAGACAGGGGGGCCCGAGCAGTACTTC.

This chain uses TRBV12-3 or TRBV12-4 with TRBJ2-1; 7 nucleotides line up with TRBD2. Trimming cost V 3 bases and J 9 bases; bases outside gene matches: 5. The CDR3 loop spans 13 amino acids. The CDR3, as DNA: TGTGCCAGCAGTTTGTATTCGGGAGGTGAGCAGTTCTTC. Translating gives CASSLYSGGEQFF.

This rearrangement joins TRBV5-1 to TRBJ2-7; TRBD2 aligns across 10 bases. CDR1 and CDR2 (germline): SGHRS, YFSETQ. The CDR3 sequence is 14 residues long. V lost 0 bases, J lost 7 bases, and 4 bases stayed unmatched. The chain's CDR3 is CASSLVSGRLEQYF. The CDR3 DNA follows: TGCGCCAGCAGCTTGGTTAGCGGGAGGTTGGAGCAGTACTTC.

The J gene is TRBJ2-1, the V gene TRBV29-1; the D gene is possibly TRBD2 (6 bases). The CDR3 runs to 12 residues. Trimming removed 4 bases from V and 9 bases from J, with 13 bases in between. Germline V gives CDR1 SQVTM, CDR2 ANQGSEA. DNA of the CDR3: TGCAGCGTTGGGCGGGATTGGGTTGAGCAGTTCTTC. This sequence encodes CSVGRDWVEQFF.

The chain carries TRBV18 and TRBJ2-1; D unclear. Germline V lookup: CDR1 KGHSH, CDR2 LQKENI. The V end was cut by 3 bases, the J end by 4 bases, with 16 bases between. This CDR3 is built from 16 residues. The CDR3 DNA is TGTGCCAGCTCACCGAAGGGCGCTCTAACTTACAATGAGCAGTTCTTC. Amino acid sequence: CASSPKGALTYNEQFF.

The CDR3 here is CASSLAFSGNNEQFF. The CDR3 DNA follows: TGCGCCAGCAGCTTGGCCTTTAGCGGGAACAATGAGCAGTTCTTC. The rearrangement links TRBV5-1 to TRBJ2-1; TRBD2 aligns across 8 bases. V lost 0 bases, J lost 5 bases, and 4 bases stayed unmatched. The length of the CDR3 is 15 residues. CDR1 is SGHRS and CDR2 is YFSETQ in the germline V gene.

The genes are TRBV2 and TRBJ1-1; 10 nucleotides agree with TRBD1. Unmatched junction bases numbered 6, after V lost 0 bases and J lost 8 bases. The germline V gene encodes CDR1 SNHLY and CDR2 FYNNEI. The CDR3 runs 15 residues. CDR3 residues: CASSEAGQGRGEAFF. As DNA, the CDR3 is TGTGCCAGCAGTGAAGCGGGACAGGGGCGCGGCGAAGCTTTCTTT.

The chain has TRBV7-2 and TRBJ1-1; D is perhaps TRBD1 (6 bases). This CDR3 contains 12 residues. Per germline, CDR1 SGHTA and CDR2 FQGNSA. V dropped 1 base and J dropped 7 bases, with 7 bases sitting between them. The CDR3: CASSLGDIEAFF. The DNA of the CDR3 is TGTGCCAGCAGCTTAGGGGACATTGAAGCTTTCTTT.

The rearrangement uses TRBV20-1 and TRBJ1-2, with no clear D. Trimming took 1 base from V and 7 from J, leaving 13 bases between them. CDR3 length: 13 amino acids. In germline, CDR1 is DFQATT, CDR2 SNEGSKA (reference sequence). The CDR3 nucleotides are TGCAGTGCTAGAGTTGCGGGTGTCGGTGGCTACACCTTC. Its translation is CSARVAGVGGYTF.

V gene TRBV24-1 combines with J gene TRBJ2-3, with 11 positions matching TRBD2. The CDR3 consists of 14 residues. Trimming took 7 bases from V and 6 from J; bases not matched to a gene: 5. Germline V CDR1 and CDR2: KGHDR, SFDVKD. CDR3 amino acids: CATRIAGGGDTQYF. The DNA for the CDR3 is TGTGCCACCAGAATAGCGGGAGGGGGCGATACGCAGTATTTT.

V is TRBV3-1 and J is TRBJ2-7; D gene uncertain. The V end was cut by 3 bases, the J end by 0 bases, with 6 bases between. Per germline, CDR1 LGHDT and CDR2 YNNKEL (reference sequence). This CDR3 spans 13 amino acids. CDR3 sequence (DNA): TGTGCCAGCAGCCAGGGCAACTCCTACGAGCAGTACTTC. Its protein product is CASSQGNSYEQYF.

The chain carries TRBV18 and TRBJ2-5, with TRBD1 matching over 8 bases. CDR3 length: 14 residues. The ends lost 10 bases at V and 1 base at J; junction bases unmatched: 8. Germline-derived CDR1 and CDR2 are KGHSH and LQKENI. The CDR3 loop is CATRTGQVQETQYF. The DNA of the CDR3 is TGTGCCACTCGGACAGGGCAAGTCCAAGAGACCCAGTACTTC.

V and J are TRBV11-3 and TRBJ2-7; tentatively, D is TRBD1 or TRBD2 (5 bases each). The germline V gene encodes CDR1 SGHNT and CDR2 YENEEA. Trimming cost V 6 bases and J 2 bases, with 17 bases left between them. The CDR3 has 15 residues. The CDR3 here is CASSYLGTPTYEQYF. The CDR3 region has the DNA TGTGCCAGCAGTTACCTCGGGACGCCCACCTACGAGCAGTACTTC.

This chain uses TRBV2 with TRBJ2-6; 9 bases line up with TRBD1. The V gene end was trimmed by 4 bases and the J gene end by 1 base; junction bases not matched to a gene: 14. Germline values: CDR1 SNHLY, CDR2 FYNNEI. The CDR3 has 20 amino acids. CDR3 in DNA: TGTGCCAGCAGTGCCGGGACAGGGCTTCATCTAAGGTCTGGGGCCAACGTCCTGACTTTC. It codes for CASSAGTGLHLRSGANVLTF.

V gene TRBV14 combines with J gene TRBJ2-1, with 11 bases aligning to TRBD1. V was clipped by 2 bases and J by 7 bases; unmatched bases: 7. From germline, CDR1 is SGHDN and CDR2 FVKESK. This CDR3 has 16 amino acids. DNA for the CDR3: TGTGCCAGCAGCCAACCAGGACAGGGGGCCTGGAATGAGCAGTTCTTC. Translation gives CASSQPGQGAWNEQFF.

This sequence joins TRBV5-1 and TRBJ2-1; 9 bases line up with TRBD2. In germline, CDR1 is SGHRS, CDR2 YFSETQ. This CDR3 contains 15 residues. J lost 8 bases, V lost 0 bases, and 6 bases had no gene match. In nucleotides, the CDR3 is TGCGCCAGCAGCTTGGTTCTAGCGGGGAATCATGAGCAGTTCTTC. It codes for CASSLVLAGNHEQFF.

The J gene is TRBJ1-1, the V gene TRBV27; D uncertain. V shed 2 bases and J shed 7 bases, with 11 bases lying between them. Germline values: CDR1 MNHEY, CDR2 SMNVEV (reference sequence). The CDR3 contains 13 residues. Here the CDR3 reads CASSLPSGLEAFF. The DNA for the CDR3 is TGTGCCAGCAGTTTACCAAGCGGGCTTGAAGCTTTCTTT.

This chain connects TRBV27 to TRBJ2-7; possible D gene TRBD2, 6 bases. V was shortened by 0 bases and J by 2 bases, with 11 bases between the two germline ends. Germline assignment: CDR1 MNHEY and CDR2 SMNVEV (reference sequence). This CDR3 is built from 15 residues. The CDR3 reads CASSLSNQRAYEQYF. The CDR3, as DNA: TGTGCCAGCAGTTTATCGAACCAGCGGGCCTACGAGCAGTACTTC.

This chain connects TRBV12-3 or TRBV12-4 to TRBJ2-7; tentative D call: TRBD2 (5 bases). The CDR3 consists of 11 residues. The germline V and J ends were trimmed by 4 bases and 7 bases, with 8 bases remaining between them. The DNA of the CDR3 is TGTGCCAGCAGTTCCCGGGAAGAGCAGTACTTC. Encoded protein: CASSSREEQYF.

This clonotype was seen more than once but under ten times. The gene calls are TRBV20-1 and TRBJ2-7, with no clear D. CDR1 is DFQATT and CDR2 is SNEGSKA in the germline V gene (reference sequence). This CDR3 contains 11 residues. Trimming took off 7 bases at V and 2 bases at J, with 9 bases between the two ends. The CDR3 region has the DNA TGCAGTGTAGAGCAGGCCTACGAGCAGTACTTC. This gives the protein CSVEQAYEQYF.